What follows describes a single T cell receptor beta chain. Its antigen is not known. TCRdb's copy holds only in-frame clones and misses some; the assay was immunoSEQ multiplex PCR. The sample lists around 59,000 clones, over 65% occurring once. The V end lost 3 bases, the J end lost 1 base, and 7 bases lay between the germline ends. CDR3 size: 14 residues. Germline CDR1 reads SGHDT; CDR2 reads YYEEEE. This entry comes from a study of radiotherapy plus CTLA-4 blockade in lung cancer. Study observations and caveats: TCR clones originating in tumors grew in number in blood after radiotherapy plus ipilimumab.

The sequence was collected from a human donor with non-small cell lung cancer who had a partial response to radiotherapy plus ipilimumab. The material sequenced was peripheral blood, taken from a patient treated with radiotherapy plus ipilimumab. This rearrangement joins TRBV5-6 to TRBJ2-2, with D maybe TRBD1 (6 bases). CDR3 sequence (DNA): TGTGCCAGCAGCTGGGGACAGAACACCGGGGAGCTGTTTTTT. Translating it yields CASSWGQNTGELFF.